The source of this TCR beta chain is a study of T-cell memory formation after mild COVID-19. Broader study findings: Most CD4+ clones that shrank were in CM and EM, while CD8+ ones turned up in EMRA. CD4+ bias marked clones expanding day 15 to 37, unlike balanced contracting clones.

Sample barcodes and UMIs were carried by the TCR alpha and TCR beta cDNA libraries that 5'RACE generated with constant-segment primers. TCRdb processed the 5' RACE reads anew with MiXCR; each CDR3 protein has one entry. The table has roughly 500,000 distinct CDR3 sequences, approximately 20% seen once. This CDR3 is 16 amino acids long. Trimming shortened V by 5 bases and J by 2 bases, and 16 bases separated the two germline ends. Germline CDR1 is SEHNR and CDR2 is FQNEAQ (reference sequence). On this clonotype itself: Its antigen is not known.

The sequence came from an adult woman who had mild COVID-19 (a few samples of this study predate the infection). Cell type and time point are not known. V and J are TRBV7-9 and TRBJ1-5; tentative D call: TRBD1 (5 bases). Sample: PBMCs or a T cell subset sorted from them (not recorded which). CDR3 amino acids: CASSPTGGDGNQPQHF. CDR3 coding DNA: TGTGCCAGCAGCCCGACGGGGGGGGATGGCAATCAGCCCCAGCATTTT.